The source of this T cell receptor beta chain is a study of T-cell reconstitution after alpha-beta-depleted transplantation in children (dated by TCRdb to about 2016). A note on the overall study: T-cell immune reconstitution after TCRalphabeta/CD19-depleted allogeneic hematopoietic cell transplantation in children was quantitatively tracked in the study by means of TCR repertoire profiling. Results and caveats for the whole study, not just this receptor: The high TCRbeta diversity at day 60 in some patients was ascribed to recipient T cells and intrathymic progenitors that had survived conditioning. Over the following months the frequencies of hyperexpanded clones went down, and after one year T-cell counts and TCRbeta diversity were mostly credited to newly produced T cells. Apparently early alphabetaT-cell count recovery about two months after transplant reportedly relied on only several hundred rapidly expanded clones derived from non-depleted graft cells.

This clonotype was counted ten times or more. Its antigen specificity is not known. Base qualities are missing; no much larger clone stands one base away. CDR1 and CDR2 are drawn from the germline V gene: MGHRA, YSYEKL. Cut back by 1 base and 6 bases, the V and J ends lie 13 bases apart. The CDR3 covers 15 residues, taking in both the cysteine and the phenylalanine. Of all the DNA, just the CDR3 is kept, 45 bases in frame from base 1. The library was built by means of PCR. TCRdb shows the sequencer as Illumina HiSeq 2500. Molecular barcoding was employed in the preparation of TCR libraries, with unique molecular identifiers being used to normalize TCRbeta repertoire quantification. The raw public reads went through TCRdb reprocessing: fastp at Q25, MiXCR clone calling, in-frame beta chains kept. Rows matching on CDR3 protein sequence are summarized as one entry with the most common DNA and genes. This sample comprises approximately 800,000 distinct CDR3 sequences, approximately 15% of them detected only once. Roughly 5% of the sample comes from the top ten.

According to the study, the label for this sample's treatment or condition signals: allogeneic hematopoietic cell transplantation with graft depleted of TCRalphabeta T cells and CD19 B cells. TCRalphabeta/CD19-depleted allogeneic hematopoietic cell grafts were given to the transplant recipients, all of whom were children. This TCR was recovered from a male patient younger than 18 who had a stem cell transplant for acute lymphoblastic leukemia, so the T cells may come from the graft donor. The receptor chain draws on TRBV4-1 and TRBJ2-1; matching of 6 bases hints at TRBD2 as the D gene. The specimen comprised PBMCs, mostly from graft donor cells, sampled 360 days after TCRalphabeta/CD19-depleted stem cell transplant. The CDR3 sequence is CASSQGWGGANEQFF. The base sequence is TGCGCCAGCAGCCAAGGCTGGGGCGGGGCCAATGAGCAGTTCTTC.